The next 24 T cell receptor beta chains were all read from a single sample in a study of human T cells and chemical hapten exposure. Indicated time point: pre-sensitization, week 0. Treatment specified: therapeutic diphenylcyclopropenone sensitization with weekly scalp DPC. TCRdb recomputed calls from the RACE reads with MiXCR, one row per CDR3 protein. The sample yields around 300,000 distinct CDR3 sequences, around 5% seen once. The specimen comprised whole blood, sampled in connection with sensitization to the hapten diphenylcyclopropenone (DPC). The source of these receptors is a woman younger than 35 with alopecia areata. Some clones in this sample may be carry-over from other donors' samples.

This clonotype was counted ten times or more. This chain uses TRBV28 with TRBJ1-1; possible D gene TRBD1, 5 bases. Deletions cut 3 bases from V and 8 bases from J, with 10 bases between. This CDR3 is built from 12 residues. Germline assignment: CDR1 MDHEN and CDR2 SYDVKM. The CDR3 loop is CASSFIRDEAFF. Here the CDR3 DNA reads TGTGCCAGCAGTTTTATCCGGGACGAAGCTTTCTTT.

The rearrangement links TRBV15 to TRBJ2-3, with TRBD2 as a possible D gene (5 bases). Per germline, CDR1 LNHNV and CDR2 YYDKDF (reference sequence). The CDR3 spans 12 residues. V was clipped by 1 base and J by 14 bases, with 13 bases between them. CDR3 nucleotides: TGTGCCACCAGCAGAGCCCGAGAGGGCAGGTATTTT. Protein: CATSRAREGRYF.

The rearrangement uses TRBV6-7 and TRBJ1-5, with D uncertain. TRBV6-7 counts as an open reading frame of uncertain function. The V end lost 0 bases, the J end lost 15 bases, and 6 bases lay between the germline ends. The CDR3 consists of 10 residues. CDR3: CASSYSAAHF. In DNA form, the CDR3 reads TGTGCCAGCAGTTACTCGGCCGCGCATTTT.

This clonotype occurred many times. The chain combines TRBV5-6 with TRBJ2-7; 8 bases fit TRBD1. The CDR3 covers 16 residues. V was clipped by 4 bases and J by 3 bases; unmatched bases: 12. Germline V gives CDR1 SGHDT, CDR2 YYEEEE. The CDR3 is CASSLQGANSDYEQYF. In DNA form, the CDR3 reads TGTGCCAGCAGCCTCCAGGGGGCCAACTCTGACTACGAGCAGTACTTC.

In its sample, this clonotype was seen many times. V gene TRBV4-2 combines with J gene TRBJ1-2; weak D call: TRBD1 (6 bases). The V gene lost 0 bases and the J gene lost 8 bases, with 7 bases spanning the gap. Germline CDR1 LGHNA, CDR2 YNFKEQ. CDR3 size: 12 residues. For the CDR3, the DNA is TGTGCCAGCAGCCAAGAAGACAGGGGCTACACCTTC. Encoded protein: CASSQEDRGYTF.

This rearrangement joins TRBV6-1 to TRBJ2-1; D perhaps matches TRBD2 (6 bases). The CDR3 sequence is 15 residues long. V was cut by 2 bases and J by 10 bases, with 18 bases left in between. From germline, CDR1 is MNHNS and CDR2 SASEGT. The CDR3 loop is CASSEWFETRLEQFF. CDR3 bases: TGTGCCAGCAGTGAATGGTTCGAGACTAGATTAGAGCAGTTCTTC.

This clonotype was counted ten times or more. The rearrangement joins TRBV6-5 to TRBJ2-5, with TRBD2 identical over 7 bases. Germline-derived CDR1 and CDR2 are MNHEY and SVGAGI. Losses at the gene ends were 7 bases for V and 2 bases for J; bases not matched to a gene: 7. The CDR3 is made up of 14 amino acids. In DNA form, the CDR3 reads TGTGCCAGCACCCCGGTGGGGGGGCAAGAGACCCAGTACTTC. This encodes CASTPVGGQETQYF.

The sample holds many counts of this clonotype. The genes are TRBV5-1 and TRBJ2-1; weak D call: TRBD2 (6 bases). The CDR3 has 14 amino acids. From germline, CDR1 is SGHRS and CDR2 YFSETQ. Trimming took 2 bases from V and 4 from J, leaving 10 bases between them. CDR3 sequence: CASSLGGAYNEQFF. As DNA, the CDR3 is TGCGCCAGCAGCTTAGGCGGGGCTTACAATGAGCAGTTCTTC.

This chain connects TRBV12-3 or TRBV12-4 to TRBJ2-3, with D unclear. With 5 bases removed from V and 0 bases from J, the gap between germline ends came to 18 bases. The CDR3 length is 17 residues. CDR3 DNA sequence: TGTGCCAGCAGTCCGCGCAAGGGAAGTGCTAGCACAGATACGCAGTATTTT. Its protein product is CASSPRKGSASTDTQYF.

Many counts were recorded for this clonotype. The genes are TRBV29-1 and TRBJ1-1; the match to TRBD1 covers 11 bases. Germline V CDR1 and CDR2: SQVTM, ANQGSEA. CDR3 size: 15 residues. V was clipped by 6 bases and J by 4 bases; unmatched bases: 10. CDR3 nucleotides: TGCAGCGTCGGAATTTCCGGGACAGGGGGCACTGAAGCTTTCTTT. Protein product: CSVGISGTGGTEAFF.

The chain joins TRBV6-2 or TRBV6-3 to TRBJ2-2, with 11 positions matching TRBD1. After removal of 6 bases from V and 7 bases from J, the junction contained 4 bases not matched to a gene. Germline assignment: CDR1 MNHEY and CDR2 SVGEGT. This CDR3 has 14 residues. The CDR3 here is CASRDRGHIGELFF. CDR3 DNA: TGTGCCAGCAGGGACAGGGGGCATATCGGGGAGCTGTTTTTT.

This clonotype was seen only a few times. V and J are TRBV10-3 and TRBJ1-1; 9 bases line up with TRBD1. The CDR3 length is 12 residues. CDR1 is ENHRY and CDR2 is SYGVKD in the germline V gene. V dropped 6 bases and J dropped 11; count of bases not matched to a gene: 7. The DNA of the CDR3 is TGTGCCATCAGCGAGGGGACAGGGTGGGCTTTCTTT. This encodes CAISEGTGWAFF.

This clonotype was counted ten times or more. The chain uses TRBV15 and TRBJ2-7; the D gene could be TRBD1 or TRBD2 (6 bases each). Trimming took 3 bases from V and 1 from J, leaving 13 bases between them. This CDR3 is built from 15 residues. Germline CDR1 LNHNV, CDR2 YYDKDF (reference sequence). CDR3 bases: TGTGCCACCAGCAGCACAGGGACTGAATCCTACGAGCAGTACTTC. This translates into CATSSTGTESYEQYF. The full variable domain, with the rest looked up from reference TRBV15 and TRBJ2-7, is DAMVIQNPRYQVTQFGKPVTLSCSQTLNHNVMYWYQQKSSQAPKLLFHYYDKDFNNEADTPDNFQSRRPNTSFCFLDIRSPGLGDTAMYLCATSSTGTESYEQYFGPGTRLTVT.

This clonotype was observed a handful of times. This chain connects TRBV4-3 to TRBJ1-1, with D unclear. V lost 0 bases, J lost 5 bases, and 13 bases lay in between. The CDR3 is 15 residues long. CDR1 LGHNA and CDR2 YSLEER come from the germline V gene. The CDR3 region is CASSQDRTGLTEAFF. The DNA of the CDR3 is TGCGCCAGCAGCCAAGACCGGACGGGCCTGACTGAAGCTTTCTTT.

At least ten counts were recorded for this clonotype. The V call is TRBV7-3, the J call TRBJ2-2; D gene unclear. This CDR3 spans 15 amino acids. The germline gives CDR1 SGHTA, CDR2 FQGTGA. The V and J ends lost 6 bases and 5 bases respectively, with 16 bases between them. As DNA, the CDR3 is TGTGCCAGCAGGGCTCCGGACGGACCTACCGGGGAGCTGTTTTTT. This codes for CASRAPDGPTGELFF. The full variable domain, completed using reference TRBV7-3 and TRBJ2-2, is GAGVSQTPSNKVTEKGKYVELRCDPISGHTALYWYRQSLGQGPEFLIYFQGTGAADDSGLPNDRFFAVRPEGSVSTLKIQRTERGDSAVYLCASRAPDGPTGELFFGEGSRLTVL.

This clonotype turned up a few times. The chain recombines TRBV6-5 with TRBJ1-2, with D possibly matching TRBD1 (6 bases). The V end was cut by 7 bases, the J end by 4 bases, with 13 bases between. In germline, CDR1 is MNHEY, CDR2 SVGAGI. The CDR3 runs 13 residues. The CDR3 reads CASKRTVFYGYTF. In nucleotides, the CDR3 is TGTGCCAGCAAGCGGACAGTCTTCTATGGCTACACCTTC.

In this sample, this clonotype turned up a few times. This sequence joins TRBV20-1 and TRBJ2-3; 9 nucleotides line up with TRBD2. The ends lost 6 bases at V and 5 bases at J; junction bases unmatched: 9. CDR1 is DFQATT and CDR2 is SNEGSKA in the germline V gene (reference sequence). The CDR3 has 14 residues. In DNA, the CDR3 is TGCAGTGCCTCCTTAGCGGGGGCGGGAGATACGCAGTATTTT. This encodes CSASLAGAGDTQYF.

This clonotype appeared many times. V and J are TRBV5-1 and TRBJ2-6; D perhaps matches TRBD1 (5 bases). CDR1 is SGHRS, CDR2 YFSETQ, per germline. V gave up 4 bases and J gave up 0 bases, with 14 bases separating them. The CDR3 has 17 residues. CDR3 nucleotide sequence: TGCGCCAGCAGCACCGCAACAGGTTACTCTGGGGCCAACGTCCTGACTTTC. The encoded protein is CASSTATGYSGANVLTF.

This clonotype came up a few times. The rearrangement links TRBV6-2 or TRBV6-3 to TRBJ1-1, with D unresolved. From germline, CDR1 is MNHEY and CDR2 SVGEGT. The CDR3 has 13 residues. Trimming cost V 2 bases and J 1 base, with 5 bases left between them. The CDR3 coding sequence is TGTGCCAGCAGTTACCGGCCGAACACTGAAGCTTTCTTT. Protein product: CASSYRPNTEAFF.

At least ten counts were recorded for this clonotype. Here the CDR3 DNA reads TGTGCCAGCAGCCAGGTGGATGAAGCTTTCTTT. It translates to CASSQVDEAFF. V usage is TRBV2 and J usage is TRBJ1-1, with D hard to call. V lost 6 bases, J lost 7 bases, and 9 bases lay in between. CDR3 size: 11 residues. CDR1 is SNHLY, CDR2 FYNNEI, per germline.

This clonotype was counted at least ten times. This sequence joins TRBV28 and TRBJ1-5; D perhaps matches TRBD1 (5 bases). The CDR3 has 12 amino acids. Trimming took off 9 bases at V and 3 bases at J, with 9 bases between the two ends. Germline V gene lookup returns CDR1 MDHEN and CDR2 SYDVKM. The CDR3 nucleotides are TGTGCCAGTTCCGGGACCAATCAGCCCCAGCATTTT. It encodes CASSGTNQPQHF.

V gene TRBV12-3 or TRBV12-4 combines with J gene TRBJ1-4; D not resolved. This CDR3 is 11 amino acids long. Trimming pared 4 bases from V and 15 bases from J, leaving 12 bases between. In DNA form, the CDR3 reads TGTGCCAGCAGTTCCGGACGCCGGATGTTTTTT. It encodes CASSSGRRMFF.

This clonotype was picked up many times. The chain recombines TRBV6-6 with TRBJ1-3; possibly TRBD1 for D (6 bases). Per the germline V gene, CDR1 is MNHNY and CDR2 is SVGAGI (reference sequence). V was cut by 0 bases and J by 4 bases, with 10 bases left in between. CDR3 size: 15 residues. CDR3 sequence reads: CASSYSTGLGNTIYF. The DNA of the CDR3 is TGTGCCAGCAGTTACTCGACAGGTCTCGGAAACACCATATATTTT.

Concerning this clonotype itself: The junction departs from germline at one end; a sequencing error may be responsible. The V gene is TRBV6-2 or TRBV6-3, the J gene TRBJ2-1; TRBD2 matches 13 bases. Germline CDR1 is MNHEY and CDR2 is SVGEGT. The CDR3 length is 20 residues. The CDR3 region has the DNA TGTGCCAGCAGTCCTGGACTAGCGGGGGACCTACAAAGCTCCTACAATGGGCAGTTCTTC. The encoded protein is CASSPGLAGDLQSSYNGQFF.